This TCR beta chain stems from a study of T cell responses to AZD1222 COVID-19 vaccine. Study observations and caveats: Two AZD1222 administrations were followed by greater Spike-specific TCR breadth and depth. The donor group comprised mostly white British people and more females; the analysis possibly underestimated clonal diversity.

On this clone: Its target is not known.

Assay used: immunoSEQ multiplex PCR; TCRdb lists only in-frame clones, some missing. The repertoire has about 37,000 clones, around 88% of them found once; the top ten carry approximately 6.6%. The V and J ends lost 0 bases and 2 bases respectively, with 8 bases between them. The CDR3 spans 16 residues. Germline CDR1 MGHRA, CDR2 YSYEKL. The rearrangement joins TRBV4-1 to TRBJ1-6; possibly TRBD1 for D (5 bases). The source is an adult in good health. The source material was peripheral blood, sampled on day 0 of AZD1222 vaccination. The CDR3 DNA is TGCGCCAGCAGCCAAGATCAGGGTACCTATAATTCACCCCTCCACTTT. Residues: CASSQDQGTYNSPLHF.